A single T cell receptor (beta chain) is shown here with its context. Its antigen is undetermined. Assay used: immunoSEQ multiplex PCR; TCRdb lists only in-frame clones, some missing. The sample consists of around 78,000 clones, about 89% of them appearing once. The data originate from a study of siplizumab effects on memory and regulatory T cells. Study-level findings and limits: Siplizumab significantly brought down the alloreactive sequences that trace back to unstimulated CD4+ memory cells. The study found that mappable alloreactive CD4+ clones averaged approximately 69% Treg-derived with siplizumab and approximately 28% in controls. Suppressive function of proliferating Tregs from siplizumab cultures was not confirmed.

Germline CDR1 reads SEHNR; CDR2 reads FQNEAQ (reference sequence). This CDR3 region has 19 residues. Deletions cut 2 bases from V and 2 bases from J, with 23 bases between. What was sequenced was CD8+ T cells sorted from blood. The chain carries TRBV7-9 and TRBJ2-3; the D gene is possibly TRBD2 (7 bases). This sequence originates from a human donor in good health. CDR3: CASSLIPGGQDRNTDTQYF. The CDR3 DNA reads as TGTGCCAGCAGCTTAATCCCCGGGGGGCAAGACAGGAACACAGATACGCAGTATTTT.